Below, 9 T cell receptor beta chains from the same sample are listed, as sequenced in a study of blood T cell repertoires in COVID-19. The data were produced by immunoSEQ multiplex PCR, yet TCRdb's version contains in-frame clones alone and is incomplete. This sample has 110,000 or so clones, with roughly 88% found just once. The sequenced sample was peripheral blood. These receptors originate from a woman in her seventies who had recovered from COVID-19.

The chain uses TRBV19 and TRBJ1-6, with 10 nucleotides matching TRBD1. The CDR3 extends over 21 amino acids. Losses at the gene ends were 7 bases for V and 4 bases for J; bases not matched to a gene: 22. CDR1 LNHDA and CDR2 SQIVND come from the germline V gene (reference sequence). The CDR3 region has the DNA TGTGCCAGTACCCCCGGGCTCCCCCCCCCGGGACAGGGGCAATATAATTCACCCCTCCACTTT. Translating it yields CASTPGLPPPGQGQYNSPLHF.

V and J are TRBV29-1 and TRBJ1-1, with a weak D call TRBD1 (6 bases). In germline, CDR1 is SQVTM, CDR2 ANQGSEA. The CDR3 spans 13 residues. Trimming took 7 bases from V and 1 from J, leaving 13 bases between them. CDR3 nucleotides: TGCAGCGGCCAAACAGGGCGGAACACTGAAGCTTTCTTT. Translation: CSGQTGRNTEAFF.

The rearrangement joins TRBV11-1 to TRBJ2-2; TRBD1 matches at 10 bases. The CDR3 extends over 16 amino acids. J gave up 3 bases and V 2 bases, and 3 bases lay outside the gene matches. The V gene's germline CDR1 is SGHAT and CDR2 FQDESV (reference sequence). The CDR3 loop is CASSLRQGAYTGELFF. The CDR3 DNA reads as TGTGCCAGCAGCTTAAGACAGGGGGCTTACACCGGGGAGCTGTTTTTT.

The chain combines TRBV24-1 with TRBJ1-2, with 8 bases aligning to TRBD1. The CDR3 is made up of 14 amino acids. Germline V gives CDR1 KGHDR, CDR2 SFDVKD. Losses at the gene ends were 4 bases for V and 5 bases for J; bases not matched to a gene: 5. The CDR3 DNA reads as TGTGCCACCAGTGACCCAGACAGGGGATATGGCTACACCTTC. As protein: CATSDPDRGYGYTF.

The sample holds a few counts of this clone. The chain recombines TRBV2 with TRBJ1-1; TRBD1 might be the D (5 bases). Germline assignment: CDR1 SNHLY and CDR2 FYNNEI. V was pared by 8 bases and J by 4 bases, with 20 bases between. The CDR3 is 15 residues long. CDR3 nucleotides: TGTGCCAGCGTAAAGGGGACTCATCGGGTCACTGAAGCTTTCTTT. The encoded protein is CASVKGTHRVTEAFF.

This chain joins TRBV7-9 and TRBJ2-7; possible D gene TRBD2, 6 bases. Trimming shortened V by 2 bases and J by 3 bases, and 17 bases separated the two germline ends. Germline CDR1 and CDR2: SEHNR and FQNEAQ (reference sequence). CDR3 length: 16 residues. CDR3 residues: CASSLTRAGFYYEQYF. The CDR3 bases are TGTGCCAGCAGCTTAACAAGGGCGGGGTTCTACTACGAGCAGTACTTC.

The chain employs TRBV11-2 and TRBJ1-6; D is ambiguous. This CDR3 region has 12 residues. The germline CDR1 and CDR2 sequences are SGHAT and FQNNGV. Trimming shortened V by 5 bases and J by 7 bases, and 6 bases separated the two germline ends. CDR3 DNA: TGTGCCAGCAGCGACGGGAATTCACCCCTCCACTTT. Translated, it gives CASSDGNSPLHF.

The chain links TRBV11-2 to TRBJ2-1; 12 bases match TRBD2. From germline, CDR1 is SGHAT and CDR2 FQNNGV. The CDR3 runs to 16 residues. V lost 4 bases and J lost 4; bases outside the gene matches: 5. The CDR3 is CASSSRTSGIYNEQFF. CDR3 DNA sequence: TGTGCCAGCAGCTCCCGGACTAGCGGGATTTACAATGAGCAGTTCTTC.

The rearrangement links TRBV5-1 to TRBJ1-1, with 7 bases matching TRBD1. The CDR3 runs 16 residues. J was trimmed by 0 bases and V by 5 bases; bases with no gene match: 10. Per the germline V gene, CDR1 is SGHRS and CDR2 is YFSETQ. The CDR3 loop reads CASSPQQGRMNTEAFF. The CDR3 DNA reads TGCGCCAGCAGTCCACAACAGGGGAGAATGAACACTGAAGCTTTCTTT.